The 32 T cell receptor beta chains below were found in one sample sequenced in a study of technical replicates of blood from four donors. Only in-frame clones appear in the TCRdb table, and some are missing; sequencing was by immunoSEQ multiplex PCR. The repertoire includes around 100,000 clones, 85% to 95% of them detected once, and around 0.36% sits in the top ten. The sample comprised T cells isolated from PBMCs. The receptors were gathered from a human donor in good health.

The chain joins TRBV28 to TRBJ1-4, with 8 bases matching TRBD1. V lost 5 bases to trimming and J lost 15 bases; unmatched junction nucleotides: 8. The CDR3 totals 12 residues. Germline CDR1 is MDHEN and CDR2 is SYDVKM. The CDR3, as DNA: TGTGCCAGCAGTCTTATACAGGGGGTGGTGTTTTTT. Translation: CASSLIQGVVFF.

The CDR3 sequence is CASSRLAGGDTQYF. CDR3 DNA: TGTGCCAGCAGTCGACTAGCGGGAGGGGATACGCAGTATTTT. The gene calls are TRBV2 and TRBJ2-3, with 14 nucleotides matching TRBD2. V was pared by 5 bases and J by 6 bases, with 1 base of the junction left unmatched. In germline, CDR1 is SNHLY, CDR2 FYNNEI. The CDR3 runs 14 residues.

The chain joins TRBV28 to TRBJ2-2, with 9 positions matching TRBD2. Germline lookup yields CDR1 MDHEN and CDR2 SYDVKM. Trimming at V came to 6 bases and at J to 6 bases, leaving 14 bases not matched to a gene. The CDR3 runs 17 residues. CDR3 sequence: CASRDLAGYGVAGELFF. Here the CDR3 DNA reads TGTGCCAGCAGAGATCTAGCGGGATATGGGGTAGCCGGGGAGCTGTTTTTT.

This clone was seen only a few times. This chain uses TRBV5-1 with TRBJ2-1; D remains unclear. The CDR3 consists of 13 residues. Germline V gene lookup returns CDR1 SGHRS and CDR2 YFSETQ. The V end was cut by 0 bases, the J end by 9 bases, with 10 bases between. CDR3 sequence (DNA): TGCGCCAGCAGCTTGGCCTGGGCAGCTGAGCAGTTCTTC. It specifies CASSLAWAAEQFF.

The V gene is TRBV21-1, the J gene TRBJ1-1. TRBV21-1 is reported as a pseudogene. CDR3 length equals 16 residues. This CDR3 is CASSGTGGPRGPEAFF. CDR3 in DNA: TGTGCCAGCAGCGGGACGGGGGGACCCCGGGGCCCTGAAGCTTTCTTT.

The rearrangement uses TRBV6-5 and TRBJ1-2; no firm D call. V was cut by 6 bases and J by 4 bases, with 9 bases left in between. The CDR3 length is 12 residues. Germline CDR1 is MNHEY and CDR2 is SVGAGI. Written as DNA, the CDR3 is TGTGCCAGCAGCTCGTCGGGCTATGGCTACACCTTC. This codes for CASSSSGYGYTF.

This clone was counted a single time. The genes are TRBV4-2 and TRBJ2-3; TRBD2 matches 7 bases. Germline loops: CDR1 LGHNA, CDR2 YNFKEQ. The trim removed 3 bases at V and 4 bases at J, leaving 10 bases unmatched. The CDR3 sequence is 16 residues long. CDR3 residues: CASSQFVGLGPDTQYF. CDR3 DNA: TGTGCCAGCAGCCAGTTCGTTGGACTAGGCCCAGATACGCAGTATTTT.

This chain links TRBV30 with TRBJ1-2; D gene unclear. Germline-derived CDR1 and CDR2 are GTSNPN and SVGIG (reference sequence). The V end lost 7 bases, the J end lost 2 bases, and 14 bases lay between the germline ends. The CDR3 spans 13 residues. The CDR3 nucleotides read TGTGCCTCCTCTCTCGGGAGGAACTATGGCTACACCTTC. It translates to CASSLGRNYGYTF.

The chain employs TRBV5-8 and TRBJ2-3; D perhaps matches TRBD2 (5 bases). The V gene lost 5 bases and the J gene lost 0 bases, with 13 bases spanning the gap. This CDR3 has 15 residues. Germline V CDR1 and CDR2: SGHTS, YDEGEE. CDR3 protein: CASSYSSGSTDTQYF. Here the CDR3 DNA reads TGTGCCAGCAGTTACTCTTCGGGGAGCACAGATACGCAGTATTTT.

The chain employs TRBV28 and TRBJ1-2; D is undetermined. This CDR3 comprises 12 residues. CDR1 and CDR2 (germline): MDHEN, SYDVKM. V lost 3 bases and J lost 8, with 10 bases in between. CDR3 protein: CASSFMSEGYTF. DNA for the CDR3: TGTGCCAGCAGTTTTATGTCAGAAGGCTACACCTTC.

The V and J genes are TRBV19 and TRBJ2-1; 7 nucleotides match TRBD1. The CDR3 has 14 amino acids. After removal of 6 bases from V and 2 bases from J, the junction contained 4 bases not matched to a gene. The V gene's germline CDR1 is LNHDA and CDR2 SQIVND (reference sequence). CDR3 DNA: TGTGCCAGTAGGCCCCAGGGGGCCTACAATGAGCAGTTCTTC. Protein product: CASRPQGAYNEQFF.

The V call is TRBV2, the J call TRBJ2-7; D is possibly TRBD1 (5 bases). The CDR3 length is 12 residues. V was shortened by 2 bases and J by 5 bases, with 7 bases between the two germline ends. The germline CDR1 and CDR2 sequences are SNHLY and FYNNEI. As DNA, the CDR3 is TGTGCCAGCAGTGAATGGGGCGACGAGCAGTACTTC. Translation: CASSEWGDEQYF.

J is TRBJ2-2 and V is TRBV7-2; maybe TRBD2 (6 bases). The CDR3 covers 13 residues. Looked up from germline, CDR1 is SGHTA and CDR2 is FQGNSA. The V end was cut by 3 bases, the J end by 4 bases, with 6 bases between. CDR3 bases: TGTGCCAGCAGCTTGACTAGCACCGGGGAGCTGTTTTTT. Its protein product is CASSLTSTGELFF.

The V and J genes are TRBV19 and TRBJ1-5; D gene uncertain. The CDR3 extends over 15 amino acids. Germline lookup yields CDR1 LNHDA and CDR2 SQIVND (reference sequence). V lost 6 bases to trimming and J lost 0 bases, with 12 bases between them. CDR3 coding DNA: TGTGCCAGTAGACCACATTCAGGTAGCAATCAGCCCCAGCATTTT. It yields the protein CASRPHSGSNQPQHF.

The chain combines TRBV19 with TRBJ2-2, with 7 bases lining up with TRBD2. V was pared by 5 bases and J by 5 bases, with 8 bases of the junction left unmatched. Looked up from germline, CDR1 is LNHDA and CDR2 is SQIVND (reference sequence). The CDR3 loop spans 15 amino acids. CDR3 in DNA: TGTGCCAGTAGTTACCGGGGAGGGTGGACCGGGGAGCTGTTTTTT. Encoded protein: CASSYRGGWTGELFF.

This chain joins TRBV9 and TRBJ1-1; D call uncertain. The V and J ends lost 8 bases and 1 base respectively, with 18 bases between them. The CDR3 runs 15 residues. The germline V gene has CDR1 SGDLS and CDR2 YYNGEE. The CDR3 here is CARTPTPKWNTEAFF. In nucleotides, the CDR3 is TGTGCCAGAACCCCTACTCCCAAGTGGAACACTGAAGCTTTCTTT. The whole variable domain, filled in from reference TRBV9 and TRBJ1-1, reads DSGVTQTPKHLITATGQRVTLRCSPRSGDLSVYWYQQSLDQGLQFLIQYYNGEERAKGNILERFSAQQFPDLHSELNLSSLELGDSALYFCARTPTPKWNTEAFFGQGTRLTVV.

The genes are TRBV4-3 and TRBJ1-5, with 9 bases fitting TRBD1. The CDR3 spans 17 residues. CDR1 is LGHNA and CDR2 is YSLEER in the germline V gene. Trimming took 0 bases from V and 7 from J; bases not matched to a gene: 10. Here the CDR3 DNA reads TGCGCCAGCAGCCAAGATTGGGACAGGGAGGGATACCAGCCCCAGCATTTT. Translated: CASSQDWDREGYQPQHF.

V is TRBV19 and J is TRBJ1-5; 7 bases align to TRBD1. Germline lookup yields CDR1 LNHDA and CDR2 SQIVND (reference sequence). V shed 0 bases, J shed 6 bases, and the junction held 5 bases outside the gene matches. The CDR3 is 15 residues long. As DNA, the CDR3 is TGTGCCAGTAGTATAGACTCGACAGGGACTCAGCCCCAGCATTTT. It yields the protein CASSIDSTGTQPQHF.

The table lists this clone with a few counts. The rearrangement links TRBV5-1 to TRBJ1-1, with D possibly matching TRBD1 (6 bases). Trimming took 0 bases from V and 4 from J, leaving 13 bases between them. The CDR3 length is 15 residues. Germline V CDR1 and CDR2: SGHRS, YFSETQ. CDR3 amino acids: CASSLAGGAGTEAFF. Here the CDR3 DNA reads TGCGCCAGCAGCTTGGCTGGGGGGGCGGGCACTGAAGCTTTCTTT.

The chain is built from TRBV10-3 and TRBJ2-1, with 12 bases identical to TRBD2. CDR3 length equals 14 residues. The germline gives CDR1 ENHRY, CDR2 SYGVKD. The V gene end was trimmed by 10 bases and the J gene end by 3 bases; junction bases not matched to a gene: 4. The CDR3 DNA is TGTGCCACAGAGACTAGCGGGAGCTACAATGAGCAGTTCTTC. This encodes CATETSGSYNEQFF.

The rearrangement links TRBV6-1 to TRBJ2-7, with TRBD2 matching 7 bases. CDR3 length: 14 amino acids. The J segment lost 5 bases and the V segment lost 7 bases, leaving 11 bases of the junction unmatched. Germline V gene sequence: CDR1 MNHNS, CDR2 SASEGT. This CDR3 reads CASIFSGPGDEQYF. The CDR3 DNA is TGTGCCAGCATTTTTAGCGGGCCGGGGGACGAGCAGTACTTC.

Notes on this clone: This CDR3 is also generated by other DNA sequences in the sample. The rearrangement joins TRBV2 to TRBJ2-1, with 10 bases that match TRBD2. CDR1 is SNHLY, CDR2 FYNNEI, per germline. The CDR3 has 15 residues. The junction had 2 bases not matched to a gene; V was cut back by 2 bases and J by 4 bases. The CDR3 loop reads CASSESGLAYNEQFF. For the CDR3, the DNA is TGTGCCAGCAGTGAATCGGGACTAGCGTACAATGAGCAGTTCTTC.

The chain uses TRBV2 and TRBJ1-3; D unresolved. CDR1 and CDR2 from the germline V gene are SNHLY and FYNNEI. Trimming pared 5 bases from V and 0 bases from J, leaving 8 bases between. The length of the CDR3 is 14 residues. The CDR3 region is CASSRLFSGNTIYF. The CDR3 bases are TGTGCCAGCAGTAGACTGTTCTCTGGAAACACCATATATTTT.

This chain connects TRBV7-3 to TRBJ2-2, with 9 bases lining up with TRBD1. Germline loops: CDR1 SGHTA, CDR2 FQGTGA. The CDR3 contains 16 residues. V was clipped by 5 bases and J by 1 base; unmatched bases: 5. CDR3 bases: TGTGCCAGCAGCATACCGGGACAGGGGAACACCGGGGAGCTGTTTTTT. Encoded protein: CASSIPGQGNTGELFF.

This rearrangement joins TRBV28 to TRBJ1-1; TRBD1 might be the D (6 bases). V was trimmed by 4 bases and J by 1 base, leaving 13 bases between them. CDR1 is MDHEN and CDR2 is SYDVKM in the germline V gene. The CDR3 is made up of 15 amino acids. The CDR3 DNA sequence: TGTGCCAGCAGTTCCCACAGGGAAGGGAACACTGAAGCTTTCTTT. Protein sequence: CASSSHREGNTEAFF.

CDR3 sequence: CASSLEVAGVQDTQYF. CDR3 bases: TGCGCCAGCAGCTTGGAGGTAGCGGGAGTCCAAGATACGCAGTATTTT. The gene calls are TRBV5-1 and TRBJ2-3, with 9 bases identical to TRBD2. The V gene end was trimmed by 0 bases and the J gene end by 5 bases; junction bases not matched to a gene: 7. Looked up from germline, CDR1 is SGHRS and CDR2 is YFSETQ. The CDR3 is 16 amino acids. Combining the CDR3 with reference TRBV5-1 and TRBJ2-3 gives the whole variable domain KAGVTQTPRYLIKTRGQQVTLSCSPISGHRSVSWYQQTPGQGLQFLFEYFSETQRNKGNFPGRFSGRQFSNSRSEMNVSTLELGDSALYLCASSLEVAGVQDTQYFGPGTRLTVL.

This chain joins TRBV10-3 and TRBJ2-5, with 8 bases aligning to TRBD1. CDR3 size: 15 residues. V lost 3 bases and J lost 2; bases outside the gene matches: 5. From germline, CDR1 is ENHRY and CDR2 SYGVKD. The CDR3 loop reads CAISDFGQGQETQYF. CDR3 in DNA: TGTGCCATCAGTGACTTCGGACAGGGACAAGAGACCCAGTACTTC.

The rearrangement uses TRBV29-1 and TRBJ2-7; D ambiguous. The CDR3 totals 13 residues. Germline lookup yields CDR1 SQVTM and CDR2 ANQGSEA. V was shortened by 0 bases and J by 5 bases, with 11 bases between the two germline ends. This CDR3 is CSVEDPQANEQYF. The CDR3 DNA reads TGCAGCGTTGAAGATCCCCAGGCGAACGAGCAGTACTTC.

This clone was found a few times. The rearrangement joins TRBV6-1 to TRBJ1-2, with D maybe TRBD1 (5 bases). Germline V gene data show CDR1 as MNHNS and CDR2 as SASEGT. CDR3 length: 13 amino acids. The V gene lost 6 bases and the J gene lost 6 bases, with 14 bases spanning the gap. CDR3 loop: CASRGLSGHGYTF. CDR3 nucleotides: TGTGCCAGCAGGGGACTTTCCGGTCATGGCTACACCTTC.

This chain links TRBV19 with TRBJ2-7; no clear D. Germline CDR1 is LNHDA and CDR2 is SQIVND (reference sequence). V was cut by 5 bases and J by 1 base, with 9 bases left in between. CDR3 size: 13 residues. The CDR3 region is CASSWQESYEQYF. CDR3 in DNA: TGTGCCAGTAGTTGGCAGGAATCCTACGAGCAGTACTTC. Based on the CDR3 plus reference TRBV19 and TRBJ2-7, the full variable domain is DGGITQSPKYLFRKEGQNVTLSCEQNLNHDAMYWYRQDPGQGLRLIYYSQIVNDFQKGDIAEGYSVSREKKESFPLTVTSAQKNPTAFYLCASSWQESYEQYFGPGTRLTVT.

The rearrangement uses TRBV28 and TRBJ1-5, with D tentatively TRBD1 (6 bases). Trimming cost V 6 bases and J 4 bases, with 13 bases left between them. Germline loops: CDR1 MDHEN, CDR2 SYDVKM. This CDR3 spans 14 amino acids. The DNA of the CDR3 is TGTGCCAGCAGCGATATACAGGGAAATCAGCCCCAGCATTTT. It translates to CASSDIQGNQPQHF. Looking up the rest from reference TRBV28 and TRBJ1-5 gives the full variable domain: DVKVTQSSRYLVKRTGEKVFLECVQDMDHENMFWYRQDPGLGLRLIYFSYDVKMKEKGDIPEGYSVSREKKERFSLILESASTNQTSMYLCASSDIQGNQPQHFGDGTRLSIL.

V and J are TRBV4-1 and TRBJ1-4; D is undetermined. The V gene lost 0 bases and the J gene lost 3 bases, with 8 bases spanning the gap. CDR3 length equals 15 residues. In germline, CDR1 is MGHRA, CDR2 YSYEKL. CDR3 amino acids: CASSQESRANEKLFF. CDR3 sequence (DNA): TGCGCCAGCAGCCAAGAATCACGGGCTAATGAAAAACTGTTTTTT.